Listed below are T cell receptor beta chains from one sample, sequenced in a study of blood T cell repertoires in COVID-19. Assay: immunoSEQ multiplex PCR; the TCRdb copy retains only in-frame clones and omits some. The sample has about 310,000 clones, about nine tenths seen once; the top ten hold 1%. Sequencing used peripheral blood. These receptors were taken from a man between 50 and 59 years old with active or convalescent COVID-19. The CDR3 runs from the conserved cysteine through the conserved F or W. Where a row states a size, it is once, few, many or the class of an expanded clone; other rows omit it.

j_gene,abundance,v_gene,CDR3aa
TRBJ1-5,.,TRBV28,CASSFNLAAQPQHF
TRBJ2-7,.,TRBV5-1,CASSLYRERQYF
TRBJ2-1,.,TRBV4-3,CASSQRDRGLYNEQFF
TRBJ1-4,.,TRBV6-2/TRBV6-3,CASSYQGLDEKLFF
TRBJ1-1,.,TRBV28,CASSLRPGQGAPEAFF
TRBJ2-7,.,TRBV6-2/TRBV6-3,CASSTGDYEQYF
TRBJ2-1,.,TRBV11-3,CASSRQGEVNEQFF
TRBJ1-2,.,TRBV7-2,CASSSTVNYGYTF
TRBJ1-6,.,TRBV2,CASSSQGVGNSPLHF
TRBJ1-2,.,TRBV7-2,CASSLGQALSYGYTF
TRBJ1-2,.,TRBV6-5,CASSYTGPDYGYTF
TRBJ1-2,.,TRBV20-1,CSGGRAGGYTF
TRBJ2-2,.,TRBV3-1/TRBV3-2,CASSQEGQGNTGELFF
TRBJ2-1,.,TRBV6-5,CASKPGLAAYNEQFF
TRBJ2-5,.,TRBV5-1,CASSLEASGRETQYF
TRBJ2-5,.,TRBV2,CASPRDEGAGETQYF
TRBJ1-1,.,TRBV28,CASSPQGRGDTEAFF
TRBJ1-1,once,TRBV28,CASSLRTGGLYTEAFF
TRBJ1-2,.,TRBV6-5,CASSPDREYGYTF
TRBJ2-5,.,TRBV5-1,CASSLTSIGETQYF
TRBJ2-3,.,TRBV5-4,CASRPGTGGADTQYF